Presented here are 18 T cell receptor beta chains from one specimen sequenced in a study of T cell changes during pregnancy in multiple sclerosis. Data came from immunoSEQ multiplex PCR; TCRdb stores just in-frame clones and leaves some out. The sample has around 69,000 clones; 85% to 95% are singletons. The sample was peripheral blood, taken in the second trimester of pregnancy. These receptors originate from a female donor in good health, enrolled as a control in a pregnancy study.

The chain joins TRBV4-2 to TRBJ2-3; 9 bases map to TRBD1. V shed 5 bases, J shed 6 bases, and the junction held 3 bases outside the gene matches. CDR1 LGHNA and CDR2 YNFKEQ come from the germline V gene. The CDR3 length is 13 residues. The chain's CDR3 is CASSTGGFDTQYF. In DNA, the CDR3 is TGTGCCAGCAGCACAGGGGGCTTTGATACGCAGTATTTT.

V usage is TRBV5-1 and J usage is TRBJ1-4; D gene ambiguous. The CDR3 covers 16 residues. The germline gives CDR1 SGHRS, CDR2 YFSETQ. Trimming cost V 1 base and J 5 bases, with 15 bases left between them. The CDR3 spells CASSLLVGGVNEKLFF. CDR3 in DNA: TGCGCCAGCAGCTTGCTAGTAGGAGGCGTCAATGAAAAACTGTTTTTT.

V gene TRBV29-1 combines with J gene TRBJ1-2; tentatively, D is TRBD1 (6 bases). V lost 0 bases and J lost 5, with 13 bases in between. The V gene's germline CDR1 is SQVTM and CDR2 ANQGSEA. This CDR3 spans 14 amino acids. The CDR3 sequence is CSVEEEDSPYGYTF. The CDR3 DNA follows: TGCAGCGTTGAAGAAGAGGACAGCCCTTATGGCTACACCTTC.

CDR3 DNA sequence: TGTGCCAGCAGCCTCGGACAGCCTACAACTAATGAAAAACTGTTTTTT. Encoded protein: CASSLGQPTTNEKLFF. The V call is TRBV7-9, the J call TRBJ1-4; weak D call: TRBD1 (6 bases). Trimming stripped 5 bases from V and 0 bases from J, with 13 bases between. The CDR3 has 16 residues. Germline lookup yields CDR1 SEHNR and CDR2 FQNEAQ (reference sequence).

The V and J genes are TRBV2 and TRBJ1-1, with 10 bases identical to TRBD1. There are 13 residues in the CDR3. The germline gives CDR1 SNHLY, CDR2 FYNNEI. V was pared by 7 bases and J by 5 bases, with 4 bases of the junction left unmatched. The CDR3 sequence: CASNGQGGTEAFF. The DNA of the CDR3 is TGTGCCAGCAACGGACAGGGGGGAACTGAAGCTTTCTTT.

The rearrangement links TRBV19 to TRBJ2-5; 10 positions match TRBD1. The CDR3 loop spans 15 amino acids. Germline V CDR1 and CDR2: LNHDA, SQIVND (reference sequence). V shed 6 bases, J shed 0 bases, and the junction held 4 bases outside the gene matches. The CDR3 here is CASSRGQGHQETQYF. The DNA for the CDR3 is TGTGCCAGTAGCCGGGGACAGGGGCACCAAGAGACCCAGTACTTC. Full variable domain (remainder filled in from reference TRBV19 and TRBJ2-5): DGGITQSPKYLFRKEGQNVTLSCEQNLNHDAMYWYRQDPGQGLRLIYYSQIVNDFQKGDIAEGYSVSREKKESFPLTVTSAQKNPTAFYLCASSRGQGHQETQYFGPGTRLLVL.

This clone was found once. The chain combines TRBV18 with TRBJ1-1; 9 bases map to TRBD1. The CDR3 is made up of 13 amino acids. V shed 5 bases, J shed 8 bases, and the junction held 6 bases outside the gene matches. CDR1 is KGHSH, CDR2 LQKENI, per germline. This CDR3 reads CASSGTGRQEAFF. CDR3 bases: TGTGCCAGCTCAGGGACAGGGCGCCAAGAAGCTTTCTTT. Supplemented by reference TRBV18 and TRBJ1-1, the full variable domain reads NAGVMQNPRHLVRRRGQEARLRCSPMKGHSHVYWYRQLPEEGLKFMVYLQKENIIDESGMPKERFSAEFPKEGPSILRIQQVVRGDSAAYFCASSGTGRQEAFFGQGTRLTVV.

The rearrangement links TRBV6-1 to TRBJ1-1; D is ambiguous. Trimming removed 1 base from V and 1 base from J, with 10 bases in between. Germline V gene lookup returns CDR1 MNHNS and CDR2 SASEGT. The length of the CDR3 is 15 residues. CDR3: CASSEGRWKNTEAFF. The CDR3 DNA sequence: TGTGCCAGCAGTGAAGGGCGGTGGAAGAACACTGAAGCTTTCTTT.

The rearrangement links TRBV27 to TRBJ1-1; 7 bases match TRBD1. Unmatched junction bases numbered 7, after V lost 2 bases and J lost 7 bases. CDR3 length: 14 residues. From germline, CDR1 is MNHEY and CDR2 SMNVEV (reference sequence). CDR3 nucleotides: TGTGCCAGCAGTTTAGGGGTGGGACAGAATGAAGCTTTCTTT. Its translation: CASSLGVGQNEAFF.

This clone appeared a single time. The chain joins TRBV7-2 to TRBJ2-5; no reliable D call. This CDR3 comprises 12 residues. Germline CDR1 is SGHTA and CDR2 is FQGNSA. V lost 2 bases and J lost 2, with 3 bases in between. The CDR3 DNA reads as TGTGCCAGCAGCTTAACTCAAGAGACCCAGTACTTC. This sequence encodes CASSLTQETQYF.

This chain joins TRBV19 and TRBJ1-5; D is perhaps TRBD1 (5 bases). Germline V gives CDR1 LNHDA, CDR2 SQIVND (reference sequence). The V and J ends lost 7 bases and 4 bases respectively, with 20 bases between them. CDR3 length: 16 amino acids. The CDR3, as DNA: TGTGCCAGTACTCAGGGTCGCCCTGGTCGTAATCAGCCCCAGCATTTT. This codes for CASTQGRPGRNQPQHF.

The DNA for the CDR3 is TGTGCCAGCAGCCCTGGGGGGGCCTATGGCTACACCTTC. Encoded protein: CASSPGGAYGYTF. This rearrangement joins TRBV5-6 to TRBJ1-2, with D perhaps TRBD1 (6 bases). The CDR3 extends over 13 amino acids. V shed 4 bases and J shed 4 bases, with 11 bases lying between them. CDR1 and CDR2 (germline): SGHDT, YYEEEE.

This sequence joins TRBV7-2 and TRBJ1-3, with a possible D match to TRBD1 (5 bases). Germline-derived CDR1 and CDR2 are SGHTA and FQGNSA. The V gene lost 1 base and the J gene lost 14 bases, with 27 bases spanning the gap. CDR3 length equals 17 residues. CDR3 loop: CASSLGASDSLWNGLYF. The CDR3 DNA sequence: TGTGCCAGCAGCTTAGGGGCGTCCGACAGCCTCTGGAATGGGCTATATTTT.

This chain connects TRBV15 to TRBJ1-1, with unresolved D. Trimming removed 1 base at V and 1 base at J, with 4 bases between. The CDR3 runs to 13 residues. Germline V gene data show CDR1 as LNHNV and CDR2 as YYDKDF (reference sequence). The CDR3 DNA sequence: TGTGCCACCAGCAGAGTTAAGAACACTGAAGCTTTCTTT. The encoded protein is CATSRVKNTEAFF.

The J gene is TRBJ2-2, the V gene TRBV5-6; TRBD1 aligns across 9 bases. Germline CDR1 SGHDT, CDR2 YYEEEE. This CDR3 is 15 amino acids long. V shed 7 bases and J 2 bases; nucleotides not matched to a gene: 6. The chain's CDR3 is CASWGDRVNTGELFF. CDR3 coding DNA: TGTGCCAGCTGGGGGGACAGGGTCAACACCGGGGAGCTGTTTTTT. Using reference TRBV5-6 and TRBJ2-2 for the parts outside the CDR3, the full variable domain is DAGVTQSPTHLIKTRGQQVTLRCSPKSGHDTVSWYQQALGQGPQFIFQYYEEEERQRGNFPDRFSGHQFPNYSSELNVNALLLGDSALYLCASWGDRVNTGELFFGEGSRLTVL.

This clone was seen a few times. V and J are TRBV6-1 and TRBJ1-1; D unclear. Germline V gene data show CDR1 as MNHNS and CDR2 as SASEGT. The V and J ends lost 6 bases and 0 bases respectively, with 11 bases between them. The CDR3 loop spans 14 amino acids. The CDR3 DNA sequence: TGTGCCAGCAGCCTAGTTACTTTGAACACTGAAGCTTTCTTT. It codes for CASSLVTLNTEAFF.

The chain combines TRBV19 with TRBJ1-4, with 9 positions matching TRBD1. In germline, CDR1 is LNHDA, CDR2 SQIVND (reference sequence). The CDR3 length is 15 residues. With 4 bases clipped from V and 5 bases from J, the junction kept 5 bases outside the gene matches. The CDR3 reads CASSTGTGINEKLFF. In DNA, the CDR3 is TGTGCCAGTAGTACCGGGACAGGGATAAATGAAAAACTGTTTTTT. Full variable domain (missing parts from reference TRBV19 and TRBJ1-4): DGGITQSPKYLFRKEGQNVTLSCEQNLNHDAMYWYRQDPGQGLRLIYYSQIVNDFQKGDIAEGYSVSREKKESFPLTVTSAQKNPTAFYLCASSTGTGINEKLFFGSGTQLSVL.

CDR3 nucleotide sequence: TGTGCCAGCAGTCCCTCTCAGGGGCTGGGTGAAGCTTTCTTT. Translated: CASSPSQGLGEAFF. This chain joins TRBV27 and TRBJ1-1; D is possibly TRBD1 (6 bases). CDR1 and CDR2 from the germline V gene are MNHEY and SMNVEV (reference sequence). Trimming took off 5 bases at V and 7 bases at J, with 17 bases between the two ends. The CDR3 is made up of 14 amino acids.